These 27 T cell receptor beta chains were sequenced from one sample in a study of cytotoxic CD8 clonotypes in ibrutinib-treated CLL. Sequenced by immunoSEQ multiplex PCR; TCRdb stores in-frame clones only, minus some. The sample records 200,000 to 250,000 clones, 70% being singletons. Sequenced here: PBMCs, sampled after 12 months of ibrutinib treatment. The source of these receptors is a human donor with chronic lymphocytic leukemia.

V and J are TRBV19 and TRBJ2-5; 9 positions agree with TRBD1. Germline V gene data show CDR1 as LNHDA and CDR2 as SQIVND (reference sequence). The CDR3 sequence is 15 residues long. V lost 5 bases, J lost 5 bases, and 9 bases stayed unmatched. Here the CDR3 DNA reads TGTGCCAGTAGTCGGCGACAGGGGGTAGGGGAGACCCAGTACTTC. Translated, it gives CASSRRQGVGETQYF.

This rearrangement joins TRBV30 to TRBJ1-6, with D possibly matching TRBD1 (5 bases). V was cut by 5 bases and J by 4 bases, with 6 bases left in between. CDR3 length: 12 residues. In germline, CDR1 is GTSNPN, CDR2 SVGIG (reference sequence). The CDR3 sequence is CAWDSYNSPLHF. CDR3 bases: TGTGCCTGGGACAGTTATAATTCACCCCTCCACTTT.

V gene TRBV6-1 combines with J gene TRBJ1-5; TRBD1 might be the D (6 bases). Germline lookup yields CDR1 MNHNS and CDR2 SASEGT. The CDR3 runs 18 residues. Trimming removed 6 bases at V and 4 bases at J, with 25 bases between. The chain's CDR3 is CASRERSWQGYRNQPQHF. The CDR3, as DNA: TGTGCCAGCAGAGAACGGTCTTGGCAGGGGTATCGGAATCAGCCCCAGCATTTT.

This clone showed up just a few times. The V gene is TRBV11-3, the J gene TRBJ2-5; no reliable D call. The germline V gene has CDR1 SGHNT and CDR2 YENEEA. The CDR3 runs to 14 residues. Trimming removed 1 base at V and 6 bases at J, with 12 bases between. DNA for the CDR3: TGTGCCAGCAGCTTAGCTCTCCCCGCCAAGACCCAGTACTTC. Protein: CASSLALPAKTQYF.

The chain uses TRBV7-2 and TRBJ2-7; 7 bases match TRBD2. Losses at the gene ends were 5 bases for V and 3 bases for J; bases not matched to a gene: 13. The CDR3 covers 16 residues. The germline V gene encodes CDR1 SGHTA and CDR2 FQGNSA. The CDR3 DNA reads TGTGCCAGCAGCCCCCGGGGAAGCGGGGCTCTCTACGAGCAGTACTTC. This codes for CASSPRGSGALYEQYF.

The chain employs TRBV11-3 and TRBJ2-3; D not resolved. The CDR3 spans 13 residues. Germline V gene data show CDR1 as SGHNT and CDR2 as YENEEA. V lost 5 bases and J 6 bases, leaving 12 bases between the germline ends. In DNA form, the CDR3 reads TGTGCCAGCAGCCCCCCTTTGTTGGATACGCAGTATTTT. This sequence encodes CASSPPLLDTQYF. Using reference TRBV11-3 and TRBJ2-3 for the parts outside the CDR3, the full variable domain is EAGVVQSPRYKIIEKKQPVAFWCNPISGHNTLYWYLQNLGQGPELLIRYENEEAVDDSQLPKDRFSAERLKGVDSTLKIQPAELGDSAVYLCASSPPLLDTQYFGPGTRLTVL.

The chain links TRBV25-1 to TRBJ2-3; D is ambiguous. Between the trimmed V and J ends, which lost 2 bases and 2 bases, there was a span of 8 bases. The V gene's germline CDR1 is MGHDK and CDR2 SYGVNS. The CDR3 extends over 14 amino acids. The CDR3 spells CASSEPAYTDTQYF. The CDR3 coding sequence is TGTGCCAGCAGTGAACCAGCGTACACAGATACGCAGTATTTT.

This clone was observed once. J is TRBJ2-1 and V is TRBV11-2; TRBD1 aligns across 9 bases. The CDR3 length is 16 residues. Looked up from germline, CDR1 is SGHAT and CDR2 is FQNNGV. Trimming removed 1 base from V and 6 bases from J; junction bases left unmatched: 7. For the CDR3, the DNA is TGTGCCAGCAGCTTAGTCGGACAGGGGAGGCCCAATGAGCAGTTCTTC. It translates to CASSLVGQGRPNEQFF.

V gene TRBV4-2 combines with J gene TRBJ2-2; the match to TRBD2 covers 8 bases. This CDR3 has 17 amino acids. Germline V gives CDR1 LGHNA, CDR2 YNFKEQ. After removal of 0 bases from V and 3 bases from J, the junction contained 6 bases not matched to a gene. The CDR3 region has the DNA TGTGCCAGCAGCCAAGAGTACCTAGCGGGCGACACCGGGGAGCTGTTTTTT. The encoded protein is CASSQEYLAGDTGELFF.

CDR3 in amino acids: CASSLRTVWGYTF. DNA of the CDR3: TGTGCCAGCAGTTTACGGACAGTGTGGGGCTACACCTTC. The chain has TRBV28 and TRBJ1-2; possible D gene TRBD1, 6 bases. The CDR3 sequence is 13 residues long. V lost 2 bases, J lost 8 bases, and 12 bases lay in between. CDR1 and CDR2 (germline): MDHEN, SYDVKM.

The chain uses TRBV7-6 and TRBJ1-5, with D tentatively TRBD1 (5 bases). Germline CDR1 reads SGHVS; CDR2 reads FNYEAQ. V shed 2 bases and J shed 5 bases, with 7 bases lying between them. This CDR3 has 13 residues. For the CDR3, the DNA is TGTGCCAGCAGCTTATGGGGGGATCAGCCCCAGCATTTT. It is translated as CASSLWGDQPQHF.

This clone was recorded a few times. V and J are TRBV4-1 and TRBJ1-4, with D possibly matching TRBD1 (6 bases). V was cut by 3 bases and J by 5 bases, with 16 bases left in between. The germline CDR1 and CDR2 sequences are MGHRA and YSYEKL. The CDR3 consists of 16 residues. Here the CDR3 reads CASSQKSTGANEKLFF. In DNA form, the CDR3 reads TGCGCCAGCAGCCAGAAGTCAACGGGGGCGAATGAAAAACTGTTTTTT.

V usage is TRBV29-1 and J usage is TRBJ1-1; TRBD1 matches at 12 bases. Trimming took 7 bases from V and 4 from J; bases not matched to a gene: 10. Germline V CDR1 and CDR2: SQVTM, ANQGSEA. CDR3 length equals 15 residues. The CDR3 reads CSARDRGLGGTEAFF. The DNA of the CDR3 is TGCAGCGCTCGGGACAGGGGGCTTGGGGGCACTGAAGCTTTCTTT.

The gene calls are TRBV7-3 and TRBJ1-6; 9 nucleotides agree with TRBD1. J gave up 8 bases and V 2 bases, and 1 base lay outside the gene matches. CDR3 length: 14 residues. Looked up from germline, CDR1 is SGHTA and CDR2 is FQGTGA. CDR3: CASSLGDRDSPLHF. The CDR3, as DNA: TGTGCCAGCAGCTTAGGGGACAGGGATTCACCCCTCCACTTT.

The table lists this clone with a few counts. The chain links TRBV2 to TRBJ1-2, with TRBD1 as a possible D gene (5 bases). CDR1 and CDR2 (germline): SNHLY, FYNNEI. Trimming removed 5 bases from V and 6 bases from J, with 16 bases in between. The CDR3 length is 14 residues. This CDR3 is CASSPLGGADGYTF. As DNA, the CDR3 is TGTGCCAGCAGTCCTCTGGGTGGGGCGGATGGCTACACCTTC.

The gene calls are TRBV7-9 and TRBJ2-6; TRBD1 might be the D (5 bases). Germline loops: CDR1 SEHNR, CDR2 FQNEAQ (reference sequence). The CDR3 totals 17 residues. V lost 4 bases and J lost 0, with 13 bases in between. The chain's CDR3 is CASSYKPTASGANVLTF. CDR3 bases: TGTGCCAGCAGCTATAAACCGACAGCCTCTGGGGCCAACGTCCTGACTTTC.

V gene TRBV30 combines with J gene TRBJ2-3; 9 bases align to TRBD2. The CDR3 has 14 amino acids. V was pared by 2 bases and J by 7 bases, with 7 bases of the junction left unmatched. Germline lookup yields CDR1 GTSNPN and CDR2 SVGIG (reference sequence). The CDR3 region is CAWSFGAGGNTQYF. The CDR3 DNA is TGTGCCTGGAGTTTTGGGGCGGGAGGGAATACGCAGTATTTT.

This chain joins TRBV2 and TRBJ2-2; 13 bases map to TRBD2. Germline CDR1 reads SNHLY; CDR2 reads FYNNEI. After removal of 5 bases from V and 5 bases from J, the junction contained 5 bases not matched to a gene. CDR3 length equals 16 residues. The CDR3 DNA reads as TGTGCCAGCAGTCCAACGGGACTAGCGGGGACCGGGGAGCTGTTTTTT. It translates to CASSPTGLAGTGELFF.

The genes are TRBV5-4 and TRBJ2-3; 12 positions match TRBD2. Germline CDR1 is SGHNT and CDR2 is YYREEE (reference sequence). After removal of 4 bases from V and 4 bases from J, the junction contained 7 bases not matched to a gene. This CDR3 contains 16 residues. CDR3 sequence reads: CASSRYTSGGPDTQYF. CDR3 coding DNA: TGTGCCAGCAGCCGCTATACTAGCGGGGGGCCAGATACGCAGTATTTT.

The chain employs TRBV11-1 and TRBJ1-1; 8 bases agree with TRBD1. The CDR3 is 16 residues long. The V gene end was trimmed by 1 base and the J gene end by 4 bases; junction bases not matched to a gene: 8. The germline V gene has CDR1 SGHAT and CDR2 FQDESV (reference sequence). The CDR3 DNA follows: TGTGCCAGCAGCTTAGACCCCAGGGGGCGGCCCACTGAAGCTTTCTTT. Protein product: CASSLDPRGRPTEAFF.

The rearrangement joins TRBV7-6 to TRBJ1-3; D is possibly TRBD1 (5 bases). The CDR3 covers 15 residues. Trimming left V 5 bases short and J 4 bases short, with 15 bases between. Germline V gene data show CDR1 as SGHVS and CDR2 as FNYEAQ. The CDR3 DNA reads TGTGCCAGCAGCCCGGGACCTTTGGCGGGAAACACCATATATTTT. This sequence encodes CASSPGPLAGNTIYF.

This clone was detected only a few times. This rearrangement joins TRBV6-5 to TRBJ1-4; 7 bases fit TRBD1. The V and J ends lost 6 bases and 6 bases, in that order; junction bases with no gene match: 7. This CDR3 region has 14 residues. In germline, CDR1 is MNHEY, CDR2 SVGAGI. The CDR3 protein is CASRGDSKHEKLFF. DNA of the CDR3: TGTGCCAGCAGGGGGGACAGCAAACATGAAAAACTGTTTTTT.

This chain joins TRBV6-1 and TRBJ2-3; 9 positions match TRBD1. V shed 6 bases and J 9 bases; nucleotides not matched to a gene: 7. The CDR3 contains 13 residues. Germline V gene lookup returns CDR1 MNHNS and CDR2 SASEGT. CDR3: CASSRDRVETQYF. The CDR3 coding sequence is TGTGCCAGCAGCAGGGACAGGGTTGAGACGCAGTATTTT.

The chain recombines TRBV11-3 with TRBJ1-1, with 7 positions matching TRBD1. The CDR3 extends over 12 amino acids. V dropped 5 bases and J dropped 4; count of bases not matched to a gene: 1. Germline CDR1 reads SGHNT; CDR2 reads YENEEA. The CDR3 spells CASSPGGTEAFF. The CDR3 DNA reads TGTGCCAGCAGCCCAGGGGGCACTGAAGCTTTCTTT. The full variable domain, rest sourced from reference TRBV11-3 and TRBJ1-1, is EAGVVQSPRYKIIEKKQPVAFWCNPISGHNTLYWYLQNLGQGPELLIRYENEEAVDDSQLPKDRFSAERLKGVDSTLKIQPAELGDSAVYLCASSPGGTEAFFGQGTRLTVV.

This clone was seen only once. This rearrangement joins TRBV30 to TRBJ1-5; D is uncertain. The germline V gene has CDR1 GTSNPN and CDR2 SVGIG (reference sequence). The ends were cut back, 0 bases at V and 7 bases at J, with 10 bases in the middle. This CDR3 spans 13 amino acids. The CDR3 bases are TGTGCCTGGAGTGTACTTCCTGGGCAGCCCCAGCATTTT. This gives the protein CAWSVLPGQPQHF.

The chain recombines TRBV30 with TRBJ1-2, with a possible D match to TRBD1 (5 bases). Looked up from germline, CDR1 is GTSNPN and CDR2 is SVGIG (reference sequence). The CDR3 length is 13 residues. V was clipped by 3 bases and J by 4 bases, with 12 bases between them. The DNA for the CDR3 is TGTGCCTGGAGGGGGCAGCTTACCTATGGCTACACCTTC. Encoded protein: CAWRGQLTYGYTF.

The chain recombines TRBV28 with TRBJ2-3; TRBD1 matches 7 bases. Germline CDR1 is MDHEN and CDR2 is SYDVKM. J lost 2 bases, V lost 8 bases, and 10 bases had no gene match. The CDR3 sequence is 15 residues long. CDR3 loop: CASSARTGFTDTQYF. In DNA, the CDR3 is TGTGCCAGCTCGGCGCGGACAGGATTCACAGATACGCAGTATTTT.